The 26 T cell receptor beta chains listed next were all sequenced from one sample in a study of blood T cell repertoires in COVID-19. This table comes from immunoSEQ multiplex PCR, and its TCRdb copy is limited to in-frame clones, with some not included. The sample contains about 250,000 clones, roughly 87% of which appear only once. Sequenced material: PBMCs or T cells enriched from blood (not recorded which). Every receptor here comes from a woman aged 25 to 39 with acute COVID-19.

This rearrangement joins TRBV7-8 to TRBJ1-3; 9 bases map to TRBD1. This CDR3 spans 15 amino acids. V lost 5 bases and J lost 2; bases outside the gene matches: 4. Germline loops: CDR1 SGHVS, CDR2 FQNEAQ. The CDR3 coding sequence is TGTGCCAGCAGCGTGACAGGGGGGACTGGAAACACCATATATTTT. Translating gives CASSVTGGTGNTIYF. Together with reference TRBV7-8 and TRBJ1-3, the CDR3 gives the full variable domain: GAGVSQSPRYKVAKRGQDVALRCDPISGHVSLFWYQQALGQGPEFLTYFQNEAQLDKSGLPSDRFFAERPEGSVSTLKIQRTQQEDSAVYLCASSVTGGTGNTIYFGEGSWLTVV.

The V call is TRBV27, the J call TRBJ1-4; 10 bases map to TRBD1. The CDR3 spans 14 residues. J gave up 8 bases and V 4 bases, and 4 bases lay outside the gene matches. CDR1 MNHEY and CDR2 SMNVEV come from the germline V gene (reference sequence). Written as DNA, the CDR3 is TGTGCCAGCAGTTGGGACAGGGGCCGGGAAAAACTGTTTTTT. Protein sequence: CASSWDRGREKLFF.

This CDR3 reads CASSKQGAYEQYF. The CDR3 DNA reads as TGCGCCAGCAGTAAACAGGGGGCATACGAGCAGTACTTC. The chain has TRBV10-1 and TRBJ2-7; 9 bases line up with TRBD1. This CDR3 is 13 amino acids long. Germline values: CDR1 WNHNN, CDR2 SYGVQD (reference sequence). Losses at the gene ends were 5 bases for V and 4 bases for J; bases not matched to a gene: 3.

The chain carries TRBV3-1 (or the pseudogene TRBV3-2) and TRBJ2-7; no clear D. The V gene's germline CDR1 is LGHDT and CDR2 YNNKEL (reference sequence). V lost 2 bases and J lost 2, with 4 bases in between. CDR3 length: 12 residues. This chain's CDR3 is CASSQSAYEQYF. As DNA, the CDR3 is TGTGCCAGCAGCCAATCGGCCTACGAGCAGTACTTC.

This chain joins TRBV28 and TRBJ1-2, with D maybe TRBD1 (5 bases). This CDR3 is built from 14 residues. The V end lost 3 bases, the J end lost 5 bases, and 13 bases lay between the germline ends. Per the germline V gene, CDR1 is MDHEN and CDR2 is SYDVKM. The CDR3 bases are TGTGCCAGCAGTTTTAGTGGCCAGGGTTATGGCTACACCTTC. Its translation is CASSFSGQGYGYTF.

This sequence joins TRBV28 and TRBJ2-1, with 13 bases fitting TRBD2. CDR3 size: 16 residues. Germline assignment: CDR1 MDHEN and CDR2 SYDVKM. Trimming took 8 bases from V and 0 from J; bases not matched to a gene: 4. The CDR3 nucleotides read TGTGCCAGCGGACTAGCGGGAGCGAGCTCCTACAATGAGCAGTTCTTC. It translates to CASGLAGASSYNEQFF.

V is TRBV10-1 and J is TRBJ2-2; TRBD2 might be the D (5 bases). The germline gives CDR1 WNHNN, CDR2 SYGVQD (reference sequence). The CDR3 covers 13 residues. V lost 6 bases to trimming and J lost 2 bases, with 7 bases between them. In DNA, the CDR3 is TGCGCCAGCAGGGCGGGTAACACCGGGGAGCTGTTTTTT. Its translation: CASRAGNTGELFF.

J is TRBJ2-7 and V is TRBV28, with 12 bases matching TRBD1. V lost 5 bases, J lost 5 bases, and 13 bases stayed unmatched. The CDR3 consists of 17 residues. Germline V gene data show CDR1 as MDHEN and CDR2 as SYDVKM. The CDR3 sequence: CASSPWSGTGGLDEQYF. In DNA form, the CDR3 reads TGTGCCAGCAGTCCTTGGTCCGGGACAGGGGGCTTGGACGAGCAGTACTTC.

The rearrangement links TRBV3-1 (or the pseudogene TRBV3-2) to TRBJ2-7; 10 nucleotides align to TRBD1. CDR1 LGHDT and CDR2 YNNKEL come from the germline V gene (reference sequence). V trimming: 5 bases; J trimming: 3 bases; junction bases outside the gene matches: 7. There are 15 residues in the CDR3. The CDR3 sequence: CASSARQGAIYEQYF. In DNA form, the CDR3 reads TGTGCCAGCAGCGCTCGACAGGGGGCAATCTACGAGCAGTACTTC.

The chain uses TRBV30 and TRBJ1-2; TRBD1 agrees at 9 bases. The germline V gene has CDR1 GTSNPN and CDR2 SVGIG (reference sequence). The V segment lost 1 base and the J segment 6 bases; nucleotides outside the gene matches: 6. The CDR3 length is 14 residues. The CDR3 protein is CAWSAWTGADGYTF. In nucleotides, the CDR3 is TGTGCCTGGAGTGCCTGGACAGGGGCGGATGGCTACACCTTC. The full variable domain, in which reference TRBV30 and TRBJ1-2 provide the parts outside the CDR3, is SQTIHQWPATLVQPVGSPLSLECTVEGTSNPNLYWYRQAAGRGLQLLFYSVGIGQISSEVPQNLSASRPQDRQFILSSKKLLLSDSGFYLCAWSAWTGADGYTFGSGTRLTVV.

J is TRBJ1-2 and V is TRBV29-1; TRBD1 is a possible D gene (6 bases). The V end was cut by 4 bases, the J end by 1 base, with 10 bases between. Germline V gene data show CDR1 as SQVTM and CDR2 as ANQGSEA. The CDR3 runs 13 residues. This chain's CDR3 is CSVAGAVNYGYTF. In DNA form, the CDR3 reads TGCAGCGTTGCAGGGGCCGTTAACTATGGCTACACCTTC.

The J gene is TRBJ1-1, the V gene TRBV19; D is possibly TRBD1 (6 bases). The CDR3 is 13 amino acids. Trimming took off 5 bases at V and 7 bases at J, with 14 bases between the two ends. Germline V gene sequence: CDR1 LNHDA, CDR2 SQIVND (reference sequence). This CDR3 reads CASSHRASDEAFF. The CDR3 nucleotides are TGTGCCAGTAGTCACAGGGCCTCCGATGAAGCTTTCTTT.

The chain carries TRBV2 and TRBJ1-6; 8 nucleotides align to TRBD1. The CDR3 loop spans 16 amino acids. Germline lookup yields CDR1 SNHLY and CDR2 FYNNEI. With 7 bases clipped from V and 5 bases from J, the junction kept 10 bases outside the gene matches. The DNA of the CDR3 is TGTGCCAGCACACGAGACAGGGGTAGGGATAATTCACCCCTCCACTTT. This sequence encodes CASTRDRGRDNSPLHF.

The chain joins TRBV5-8 to TRBJ2-7, with D tentatively TRBD1 (5 bases). Germline V gene data show CDR1 as SGHTS and CDR2 as YDEGEE. The CDR3 extends over 17 amino acids. V gave up 0 bases and J gave up 0 bases, with 16 bases separating them. The CDR3 here is CASSLVPAGLGSYEQYF. CDR3 coding DNA: TGTGCCAGCAGCTTGGTACCGGCAGGGTTAGGCTCCTACGAGCAGTACTTC.

This chain uses TRBV28 with TRBJ2-7; 8 bases match TRBD2. This CDR3 contains 14 residues. Germline V gene sequence: CDR1 MDHEN, CDR2 SYDVKM. With 5 bases clipped from V and 1 base from J, the junction kept 4 bases outside the gene matches. The CDR3 nucleotides read TGTGCCAGCAGTCGGGCTAGCGGGTCCTACGAGCAGTACTTC. Protein product: CASSRASGSYEQYF.

The chain couples TRBV24-1 to TRBJ2-1; TRBD2 aligns across 13 bases. The CDR3 runs 16 residues. The germline V gene encodes CDR1 KGHDR and CDR2 SFDVKD. V gave up 2 bases and J gave up 5 bases; unmatched junction bases: 2. CDR3 sequence: CATSDSGTSGNNEQFF. For the CDR3, the DNA is TGTGCCACCAGTGATTCCGGGACTAGCGGGAACAATGAGCAGTTCTTC.

The genes are TRBV10-3 and TRBJ1-2, with D tentatively TRBD1 (6 bases). The CDR3 is 14 amino acids. V was shortened by 1 base and J by 4 bases, with 10 bases between the two germline ends. Per the germline V gene, CDR1 is ENHRY and CDR2 is SYGVKD. The CDR3 DNA sequence: TGTGCCATCAGTGAGTTTACAGGGACCTATGGCTACACCTTC. It codes for CAISEFTGTYGYTF.

The chain joins TRBV2 to TRBJ2-2, with D possibly being TRBD1 (6 bases). The CDR3 sequence is 13 residues long. Germline CDR1 reads SNHLY; CDR2 reads FYNNEI. Trimming stripped 6 bases from V and 7 bases from J, with 12 bases between. CDR3: CASRQGRVGELFF. The CDR3 DNA reads TGTGCCAGCAGACAGGGTAGGGTCGGGGAGCTGTTTTTT.

J is TRBJ1-6 and V is TRBV28, with 7 bases identical to TRBD1. V was clipped by 7 bases and J by 0 bases; unmatched bases: 12. Germline loops: CDR1 MDHEN, CDR2 SYDVKM. The length of the CDR3 is 18 residues. The DNA for the CDR3 is TGTGCCAGCAACTCACCTCCGGGACAGAGCTCCTATAATTCACCCCTCCACTTT. Amino acids: CASNSPPGQSSYNSPLHF.

The J gene is TRBJ1-1, the V gene TRBV27; tentatively, D is TRBD1 (5 bases). CDR3 size: 15 residues. Germline CDR1 reads MNHEY; CDR2 reads SMNVEV (reference sequence). Trimming removed 3 bases at V and 0 bases at J, with 11 bases between. The CDR3 DNA reads as TGTGCCAGCAGTTTCCTCCCAGGGATGAACACTGAAGCTTTCTTT. Encoded protein: CASSFLPGMNTEAFF.

CDR3 coding DNA: TGTGCCAGCACAGGGGGGAGCAATCAGCCCCAGCATTTT. This codes for CASTGGSNQPQHF. The V and J genes are TRBV12-3 or TRBV12-4 and TRBJ1-5; 7 nucleotides align to TRBD1. The CDR3 covers 13 residues. V was clipped by 7 bases and J by 1 base; unmatched bases: 1.

This clone has just one count. The chain couples TRBV2 to TRBJ1-5; tentatively, D is TRBD1 (5 bases). With 7 bases removed from V and 5 bases from J, the gap between germline ends came to 15 bases. Looked up from germline, CDR1 is SNHLY and CDR2 is FYNNEI. CDR3 length: 14 amino acids. Here the CDR3 reads CASNSGRADQPQHF. The CDR3 DNA is TGTGCCAGCAATTCGGGCAGGGCAGATCAGCCCCAGCATTTT.

The gene calls are TRBV6-5 and TRBJ1-3; no reliable D call. The CDR3 totals 14 residues. Deletions cut 6 bases from V and 0 bases from J, with 9 bases between. Germline V CDR1 and CDR2: MNHEY, SVGAGI. The CDR3 nucleotides are TGTGCCAGCAGACCACAGAGCTCTGGAAACACCATATATTTT. Its protein is CASRPQSSGNTIYF.

J is TRBJ2-5 and V is TRBV7-9; TRBD2 aligns across 13 bases. From germline, CDR1 is SEHNR and CDR2 FQNEAQ (reference sequence). The J segment lost 5 bases and the V segment lost 6 bases, leaving 9 bases of the junction unmatched. The CDR3 contains 16 residues. Written as DNA, the CDR3 is TGTGCCAGCAGTGAACTAGCGGGGGGGCCGGAGGAGACCCAGTACTTC. Amino acid sequence: CASSELAGGPEETQYF.

V usage is TRBV7-8 and J usage is TRBJ1-5; no clear D gene. This CDR3 has 12 residues. Germline CDR1 SGHVS, CDR2 FQNEAQ. V was clipped by 6 bases and J by 7 bases, with 10 bases between them. The CDR3: CASSTSGQPQHF. The CDR3 DNA follows: TGTGCCAGCAGTACTAGTGGACAGCCCCAGCATTTT.

The chain links TRBV2 to TRBJ1-5; D remains unclear. This CDR3 region has 12 residues. Per germline, CDR1 SNHLY and CDR2 FYNNEI. Trimming removed 6 bases at V and 4 bases at J, with 7 bases between. This CDR3 reads CASRFGNQPQHF. The CDR3, as DNA: TGTGCCAGCAGGTTCGGTAATCAGCCCCAGCATTTT.